The next 31 T cell receptor beta chains were all read from a single sample in a study of T cell responses to AZD1222 COVID-19 vaccine. The table came from immunoSEQ multiplex PCR; TCRdb's copy has only in-frame clones and leaves some out. Of some 200,000 clones in the sample, just over 90% were seen once. The sample in question was peripheral blood, obtained 28 days after the second AZD1222 dose. Receptor source: an adult who received the AZD1222 COVID-19 vaccine.

The chain joins TRBV27 to TRBJ1-5; D not resolved. The CDR3 is 14 amino acids. The germline CDR1 and CDR2 sequences are MNHEY and SMNVEV (reference sequence). The V end lost 5 bases, the J end lost 2 bases, and 10 bases lay between the germline ends. The CDR3 loop is CASSLPTCNQPQHF. CDR3 DNA sequence: TGTGCCAGCAGTCTCCCAACTTGCAATCAGCCCCAGCATTTT.

This chain's CDR3 is CASSYGRGLIEQYF. CDR3 coding DNA: TGTGCCAGCAGTTACGGCAGGGGCTTGATCGAGCAGTACTTC. The chain recombines TRBV6-2 or TRBV6-3 with TRBJ2-7; perhaps TRBD1 as D (6 bases). The CDR3 is made up of 14 amino acids. From germline, CDR1 is MNHEY and CDR2 SVGEGT. Between the trimmed V and J ends, which lost 2 bases and 6 bases, there was a span of 14 bases.

The V call is TRBV28, the J call TRBJ2-5, with TRBD2 matching 12 bases. The germline V gene has CDR1 MDHEN and CDR2 SYDVKM. This CDR3 has 13 amino acids. V trimming: 8 bases; J trimming: 3 bases; junction bases outside the gene matches: 1. CDR3 DNA: TGTGCCAGCCGGACTAGCGGGAAAGAGACCCAGTACTTC. It yields the protein CASRTSGKETQYF.

This chain connects TRBV6-5 to TRBJ1-5; TRBD1 might be the D (5 bases). Germline CDR1 MNHEY, CDR2 SVGAGI. Deletions cut 3 bases from V and 2 bases from J, with 11 bases between. The CDR3 loop spans 15 amino acids. The CDR3 spells CASSYRGGGNQPQHF. As DNA, the CDR3 is TGTGCCAGCAGTTATCGTGGGGGGGGCAATCAGCCCCAGCATTTT.

The chain links TRBV27 to TRBJ2-6, with D perhaps TRBD1 or TRBD2 (5 bases each). The CDR3 is 15 amino acids. Germline CDR1 and CDR2: MNHEY and SMNVEV (reference sequence). V was trimmed by 1 base and J by 1 base, leaving 5 bases between them. The CDR3 DNA reads as TGTGCCAGCAGTTTATGGGGGTCTGGGGCCAACGTCCTGACTTTC. This sequence encodes CASSLWGSGANVLTF.

The chain recombines TRBV2 with TRBJ2-7; 8 positions match TRBD2. The germline gives CDR1 SNHLY, CDR2 FYNNEI. The junction had 7 bases not matched to a gene; V was cut back by 2 bases and J by 1 base. This CDR3 is built from 16 residues. CDR3 DNA sequence: TGTGCCAGCAGTGAACCTAGCGGCGGGAGGTCCTACGAGCAGTACTTC. It encodes CASSEPSGGRSYEQYF.

J is TRBJ1-6 and V is TRBV23-1; D not resolved. Being an ORF, TRBV23-1 has a function that is uncertain. The germline V and J ends were trimmed by 0 bases and 7 bases, with 13 bases remaining between them. The CDR3 sequence is 16 residues long. The CDR3 DNA sequence: TGCGCCAGCAGTCAATCCTCCCCCAGGAGAAATTCACCCCTCCACTTT. Translation gives CASSQSSPRRNSPLHF.

The chain employs TRBV12-3 or TRBV12-4 and TRBJ1-2, with D maybe TRBD1 (6 bases). V was shortened by 3 bases and J by 5 bases, with 10 bases between the two germline ends. This CDR3 is 13 amino acids long. CDR3: CASSLGGSYGYTF. The CDR3 DNA sequence: TGTGCCAGCAGTTTGGGGGGCTCTTATGGCTACACCTTC.

CDR3 amino acids: CATLLAGALDTQYF. The CDR3, as DNA: TGTGCCACCCTACTAGCGGGGGCGTTGGATACGCAGTATTTT. The chain links TRBV6-6 to TRBJ2-3; 11 nucleotides match TRBD2. Per the germline V gene, CDR1 is MNHNY and CDR2 is SVGAGI (reference sequence). V shed 10 bases and J 6 bases; nucleotides not matched to a gene: 9. This CDR3 is 14 amino acids long.

This clone was detected a few times. The rearrangement uses TRBV11-3 and TRBJ1-4; 8 bases align to TRBD1. With V trimmed by 5 bases and J by 9 bases, 5 bases remained unmatched. Per the germline V gene, CDR1 is SGHNT and CDR2 is YENEEA. This CDR3 is built from 13 residues. The CDR3 region is CASSLGQGKKLFF. The CDR3 DNA follows: TGTGCCAGCAGCCTCGGACAGGGCAAAAAACTGTTTTTT.

This chain uses TRBV3-1 (or the pseudogene TRBV3-2) with TRBJ2-5, with D perhaps matching TRBD2 (5 bases). V lost 0 bases and J lost 7, with 15 bases in between. In germline, CDR1 is LGHDT, CDR2 YNNKEL (reference sequence). The CDR3 runs to 15 residues. This chain's CDR3 is CASSQEWTTAGTQYF. CDR3 nucleotide sequence: TGTGCCAGCAGCCAAGAATGGACCACCGCGGGGACCCAGTACTTC.

This sequence joins TRBV7-9 and TRBJ1-1; possibly TRBD1 for D (6 bases). This CDR3 region has 15 residues. Trimming cost V 5 bases and J 0 bases, with 13 bases left between them. CDR1 and CDR2 from the germline V gene are SEHNR and FQNEAQ (reference sequence). The CDR3: CASSPWTDMNTEAFF. CDR3 DNA: TGTGCCAGCAGCCCCTGGACAGATATGAACACTGAAGCTTTCTTT.

The V call is TRBV12-5, the J call TRBJ1-2; D unresolved. This CDR3 spans 13 amino acids. The V and J ends lost 5 bases and 4 bases respectively, with 11 bases between them. Germline V CDR1 and CDR2: LGHNT, FRNRAP. In DNA form, the CDR3 reads TGTGCTAGTGGTGTAGAATGGAGCTATGGCTACACCTTC. It encodes CASGVEWSYGYTF. Full variable domain (rest looked up from reference TRBV12-5 and TRBJ1-2): DARVTQTPRHKVTEMGQEVTMRCQPILGHNTVFWYRQTMMQGLELLAYFRNRAPLDDSGMPKDRFSAEMPDATLATLKIQPSEPRDSAVYFCASGVEWSYGYTFGSGTRLTVV.

This chain links TRBV29-1 with TRBJ1-1; D is perhaps TRBD1 (6 bases). This CDR3 is built from 12 residues. Trimming cost V 7 bases and J 4 bases, with 13 bases left between them. Germline V CDR1 and CDR2: SQVTM, ANQGSEA. The CDR3 nucleotides are TGCAGCGAAAGAAGGGGGGGCACTGAAGCTTTCTTT. Translated: CSERRGGTEAFF. The full variable domain, completed using reference TRBV29-1 and TRBJ1-1, is SAVISQKPSRDICQRGTSLTIQCQVDSQVTMMFWYRQQPGQSLTLIATANQGSEATYESGFVIDKFPISRPNLTFSTLTVSNMSPEDSSIYLCSERRGGTEAFFGQGTRLTVV.

The V and J genes are TRBV5-1 and TRBJ1-5; D ambiguous. Trimming left V 0 bases short and J 0 bases short, with 4 bases between. This CDR3 contains 14 residues. CDR1 and CDR2 from the germline V gene are SGHRS and YFSETQ. This chain's CDR3 is CASSLEGSNQPQHF. For the CDR3, the DNA is TGCGCCAGCAGCTTGGAGGGTAGCAATCAGCCCCAGCATTTT.

The rearrangement links TRBV28 to TRBJ2-3; possibly TRBD2 for D (6 bases). V shed 7 bases and J shed 4 bases, with 18 bases lying between them. Germline V gene sequence: CDR1 MDHEN, CDR2 SYDVKM. This CDR3 region has 15 residues. Written as DNA, the CDR3 is TGTGCCAGCACCCCGGGACTTTACGAGGCAGATACGCAGTATTTT. It specifies CASTPGLYEADTQYF. The variable domain in full, with the rest retrieved from reference TRBV28 and TRBJ2-3, is DVKVTQSSRYLVKRTGEKVFLECVQDMDHENMFWYRQDPGLGLRLIYFSYDVKMKEKGDIPEGYSVSREKKERFSLILESASTNQTSMYLCASTPGLYEADTQYFGPGTRLTVL.

The CDR3 region is CAWSVLARNSPLHF. CDR3 sequence (DNA): TGTGCCTGGAGTGTTTTGGCGCGGAATTCACCCCTCCACTTT. The chain joins TRBV30 to TRBJ1-6; no definite D call. Between the trimmed V and J ends, which lost 0 bases and 7 bases, there was a span of 10 bases. This CDR3 has 14 amino acids. CDR1 is GTSNPN and CDR2 is SVGIG in the germline V gene (reference sequence). The variable domain in full, with the rest retrieved from reference TRBV30 and TRBJ1-6, is SQTIHQWPATLVQPVGSPLSLECTVEGTSNPNLYWYRQAAGRGLQLLFYSVGIGQISSEVPQNLSASRPQDRQFILSSKKLLLSDSGFYLCAWSVLARNSPLHFGNGTRLTVT.

The chain links TRBV4-1 to TRBJ2-7, with a possible D match to TRBD2 (5 bases). Germline lookup yields CDR1 MGHRA and CDR2 YSYEKL. Trimming took off 1 base at V and 5 bases at J, with 18 bases between the two ends. The CDR3 runs to 16 residues. Written as DNA, the CDR3 is TGCGCCAGCAGCCAAGGCACGGGAACTCCAGAGAACGAGCAGTACTTC. This translates into CASSQGTGTPENEQYF.

The chain carries TRBV6-2 or TRBV6-3 and TRBJ2-5; the D gene is possibly TRBD2 (5 bases). The CDR3 is made up of 14 amino acids. V was shortened by 2 bases and J by 3 bases, with 10 bases between the two germline ends. Germline V gene lookup returns CDR1 MNHEY and CDR2 SVGEGT. The DNA of the CDR3 is TGTGCCAGCAGTTACGTGCGGGCCAAAGAGACCCAGTACTTC. It yields the protein CASSYVRAKETQYF.

The chain couples TRBV27 to TRBJ2-7; the D is unclear. The germline gives CDR1 MNHEY, CDR2 SMNVEV (reference sequence). V lost 3 bases, J lost 3 bases, and 9 bases lay in between. CDR3 length: 13 amino acids. The chain's CDR3 is CASSFGKFYEQYF. The CDR3, as DNA: TGTGCCAGCAGTTTCGGCAAGTTCTACGAGCAGTACTTC.

The gene calls are TRBV15 and TRBJ1-5; D remains ambiguous. Trimming shortened V by 2 bases and J by 8 bases, and 10 bases separated the two germline ends. This CDR3 spans 13 amino acids. Germline CDR1 LNHNV, CDR2 YYDKDF (reference sequence). This CDR3 is CATSRSPVEPQHF. CDR3 coding DNA: TGTGCCACCAGCAGAAGCCCTGTGGAGCCCCAGCATTTT.

J is TRBJ1-5 and V is TRBV6-5; no clear D. Trimming shortened V by 10 bases and J by 2 bases, and 9 bases separated the two germline ends. The CDR3 spans 12 residues. Per the germline V gene, CDR1 is MNHEY and CDR2 is SVGAGI. In nucleotides, the CDR3 is TGTGCCACCGGGGTGGGCAATCAGCCCCAGCATTTT. Translated: CATGVGNQPQHF.

The chain combines TRBV7-8 with TRBJ2-1; weak D call: TRBD2 (6 bases). The germline gives CDR1 SGHVS, CDR2 FQNEAQ. V dropped 1 base and J dropped 3 bases, with 10 bases sitting between them. This CDR3 has 15 amino acids. As DNA, the CDR3 is TGTGCCAGCAGCTTAGGTAGCGGCAACTACAATGAGCAGTTCTTC. Translation gives CASSLGSGNYNEQFF.

The rearrangement links TRBV19 to TRBJ2-1; TRBD2 matches at 10 bases. The CDR3 totals 16 residues. Germline CDR1 LNHDA, CDR2 SQIVND (reference sequence). V shed 4 bases and J 4 bases; nucleotides not matched to a gene: 7. For the CDR3, the DNA is TGTGCCAGTAGTAACAGAGGACTAGCGGCTTACAATGAGCAGTTCTTC. Translation gives CASSNRGLAAYNEQFF. The whole variable domain, remainder taken from reference TRBV19 and TRBJ2-1, is DGGITQSPKYLFRKEGQNVTLSCEQNLNHDAMYWYRQDPGQGLRLIYYSQIVNDFQKGDIAEGYSVSREKKESFPLTVTSAQKNPTAFYLCASSNRGLAAYNEQFFGPGTRLTVL.

The V call is TRBV10-2, the J call TRBJ1-1, with D possibly being TRBD1 (5 bases). The V end was cut by 4 bases, the J end by 2 bases, with 17 bases between. This CDR3 contains 16 residues. CDR1 is WSHSY, CDR2 SAAADI, per germline. The DNA of the CDR3 is TGCGCCAGCAGTGTACGACGGGACCTCTTTAACACTGAAGCTTTCTTT. Amino acid sequence: CASSVRRDLFNTEAFF.

The chain uses TRBV19 and TRBJ2-7, with D unresolved. The germline V gene has CDR1 LNHDA and CDR2 SQIVND (reference sequence). Trimming shortened V by 4 bases and J by 0 bases, and 7 bases separated the two germline ends. The CDR3 covers 13 residues. The CDR3 nucleotides read TGTGCCAGTAGTAAAAGGACCTCCTACGAGCAGTACTTC. Translated, it gives CASSKRTSYEQYF.

The J gene is TRBJ1-1, the V gene TRBV11-2; a possible D gene is TRBD1 (6 bases). The germline V and J ends were trimmed by 3 bases and 5 bases, with 16 bases remaining between them. The CDR3 is 15 residues long. CDR1 and CDR2 (germline): SGHAT, FQNNGV. CDR3 nucleotide sequence: TGTGCCAGCAGCTTCACAAGGGAGGGGGGGACTGAAGCTTTCTTT. It codes for CASSFTREGGTEAFF.

This clone showed up just once. The chain carries TRBV5-5 and TRBJ2-7, with 8 bases matching TRBD2. Germline CDR1 SGHKS, CDR2 YYEKEE (reference sequence). This CDR3 contains 15 residues. V gave up 2 bases and J gave up 4 bases; unmatched junction bases: 8. The CDR3 is CASSFEGGGSYEQYF. The CDR3 bases are TGTGCCAGCAGCTTTGAGGGCGGGGGGTCGTACGAGCAGTACTTC.

This clone was seen only once. J is TRBJ1-1 and V is TRBV10-3; 9 bases line up with TRBD1. CDR3 size: 14 residues. CDR1 and CDR2 (germline): ENHRY, SYGVKD. The V and J ends lost 4 bases and 1 base, in that order; junction bases with no gene match: 1. The CDR3 nucleotides read TGTGCCATCAGTGGGGGACAGGGGAACACTGAAGCTTTCTTT. It encodes CAISGGQGNTEAFF.

This clone was seen once. The genes are TRBV5-1 and TRBJ1-4; TRBD1 agrees at 7 bases. V trimming: 0 bases; J trimming: 7 bases; junction bases outside the gene matches: 9. The CDR3 has 16 amino acids. Germline V gene data show CDR1 as SGHRS and CDR2 as YFSETQ. DNA of the CDR3: TGCGCCAGCAGCTTGGTAACAGGGGAGGAATCTGAAAAACTGTTTTTT. It codes for CASSLVTGEESEKLFF.

The chain couples TRBV6-5 to TRBJ1-5, with TRBD1 as a possible D gene (6 bases). Trimming left V 2 bases short and J 5 bases short, with 13 bases between. The CDR3 extends over 15 amino acids. CDR1 is MNHEY, CDR2 SVGAGI, per germline. CDR3 bases: TGTGCCAGCAGTTACCCATCCAGGGGTGATCAGCCCCAGCATTTT. Its protein is CASSYPSRGDQPQHF.